These 19 T cell receptor beta chains share one sample of origin, sequenced in a study of post-analysis software for immune sequencing data. Findings of the study overall: With TRBV5-6, TRBV5-1 and TRBV20-1 included, about five TRBV segments were more frequent in patients than in controls.

Their specific antigens are unknown. The authors incorporated unique molecular identifiers into the TCR beta cDNA libraries. TCRdb reanalysed the PCR reads using MiXCR and keeps one entry per CDR3 protein. The sample consists of more than 500,000 distinct CDR3 sequences, around a third of them appearing once. The sample was blood. All receptors come from a girl younger than 18 with multiple sclerosis.

The table lists this clonotype with a few counts. The chain is built from TRBV7-2 and TRBJ2-1; TRBD1 agrees at 9 bases. With V trimmed by 5 bases and J by 9 bases, 8 bases remained unmatched. Germline lookup yields CDR1 SGHTA and CDR2 FQGNSA. There are 14 residues in the CDR3. In nucleotides, the CDR3 is TGTGCCAGCAGCCCGGGACAGGGAACAGGTGAGCAGTTCTTC. The encoded protein is CASSPGQGTGEQFF. The full variable domain, in which reference TRBV7-2 and TRBJ2-1 provide the parts outside the CDR3, is GAGVSQSPSNKVTEKGKDVELRCDPISGHTALYWYRQSLGQGLEFLIYFQGNSAPDKSGLPSDRFSAERTGGSVSTLTIQRTQQEDSAVYLCASSPGQGTGEQFFGPGTRLTVL.

V and J are TRBV29-1 and TRBJ1-1; 9 bases map to TRBD1. Germline CDR1 reads SQVTM; CDR2 reads ANQGSEA. Unmatched junction bases numbered 14, after V lost 6 bases and J lost 6 bases. The CDR3 runs 15 residues. Here the CDR3 reads CSVRLPGTGKAEAFF. CDR3 nucleotides: TGCAGCGTGCGACTCCCCGGGACAGGGAAGGCTGAAGCTTTCTTT.

This clonotype has at least ten counts. This chain links TRBV28 with TRBJ2-4; D ambiguous. The germline gives CDR1 MDHEN, CDR2 SYDVKM. Trimming stripped 6 bases from V and 8 bases from J, with 14 bases between. CDR3 length: 13 residues. The CDR3 DNA follows: TGTGCCAGCAGCCTATTGGCCCCCGACATTCAGTACTTC. Protein: CASSLLAPDIQYF.

The J gene is TRBJ2-5, the V gene TRBV12-3 or TRBV12-4, with D possibly called TRBD1 or TRBD2 (5 bases each). With 6 bases removed from V and 1 base from J, the gap between germline ends came to 9 bases. The CDR3 is 13 amino acids. The CDR3 region has the DNA TGTGCCAGCAGATCCGGGACCCAAGAGACCCAGTACTTC. It is translated as CASRSGTQETQYF.

The chain joins TRBV7-9 to TRBJ1-2; possibly TRBD1 for D (6 bases). V was cut by 7 bases and J by 4 bases, with 22 bases left in between. The CDR3 contains 16 residues. CDR1 SEHNR and CDR2 FQNEAQ come from the germline V gene (reference sequence). The CDR3 nucleotides read TGTGCCAGCACGGATTCCCGAGGGGGGAGAATCTATGGCTACACCTTC. Translated, it gives CASTDSRGGRIYGYTF. The full variable domain, in which reference TRBV7-9 and TRBJ1-2 provide the parts outside the CDR3, is DTGVSQNPRHKITKRGQNVTFRCDPISEHNRLYWYRQTLGQGPEFLTYFQNEAQLEKSRLLSDRFSAERPKGSFSTLEIQRTEQGDSAMYLCASTDSRGGRIYGYTFGSGTRLTVV.

The chain has TRBV10-3 and TRBJ2-2; TRBD1 matches 9 bases. The J segment lost 0 bases and the V segment lost 6 bases, leaving 11 bases of the junction unmatched. There are 18 residues in the CDR3. Germline loops: CDR1 ENHRY, CDR2 SYGVKD. As DNA, the CDR3 is TGTGCCATCAGGGTAACGGACAGGGGCCTTTCGAACACCGGGGAGCTGTTTTTT. It yields the protein CAIRVTDRGLSNTGELFF.

V and J are TRBV7-9 and TRBJ2-4, with 10 bases matching TRBD1. Trimming at V came to 7 bases and at J to 13 bases, leaving 10 bases not matched to a gene. Germline loops: CDR1 SEHNR, CDR2 FQNEAQ (reference sequence). This CDR3 comprises 13 residues. The DNA for the CDR3 is TGTGCCAGCATTGGACAGGGGGGGAGGGAGCAGTACTTC. The encoded protein is CASIGQGGREQYF.

The chain employs TRBV29-1 and TRBJ1-3; TRBD1 might be the D (5 bases). Germline loops: CDR1 SQVTM, CDR2 ANQGSEA. This CDR3 contains 17 residues. Trimming removed 4 bases at V and 4 bases at J, with 23 bases between. Here the CDR3 DNA reads TGCAGCGTTGGAGAGGGCTACGGGACGCCGGGGGGAAACACCATATATTTT. Protein product: CSVGEGYGTPGGNTIYF.

This chain uses TRBV6-6 with TRBJ1-1; 7 bases match TRBD1. This CDR3 is 14 amino acids long. CDR1 and CDR2 from the germline V gene are MNHNY and SVGAGI (reference sequence). J lost 5 bases, V lost 7 bases, and 10 bases had no gene match. The CDR3 protein is CASTGRTGRTEAFF. In DNA, the CDR3 is TGTGCCAGCACCGGGCGGACAGGACGGACTGAAGCTTTCTTT.

This clonotype was counted ten times or more. This chain uses TRBV4-1 with TRBJ2-5; D not resolved. Trimming shortened V by 1 base and J by 7 bases, and 7 bases separated the two germline ends. The CDR3 is 12 amino acids. In germline, CDR1 is MGHRA, CDR2 YSYEKL. Written as DNA, the CDR3 is TGCGCCAGCAGCCAAGTTGGTGGGACCCAGTACTTC. It yields the protein CASSQVGGTQYF.

The rearrangement joins TRBV29-1 to TRBJ1-1; 8 bases are shared with TRBD1. Germline V gene lookup returns CDR1 SQVTM and CDR2 ANQGSEA. J lost 8 bases, V lost 4 bases, and 3 bases had no gene match. This CDR3 contains 11 residues. CDR3 sequence (DNA): TGCAGCGTTGCAACAGGGGGAGAAGCTTTCTTT. This sequence encodes CSVATGGEAFF. Full variable domain (outside the CDR3, taken from reference TRBV29-1 and TRBJ1-1): SAVISQKPSRDICQRGTSLTIQCQVDSQVTMMFWYRQQPGQSLTLIATANQGSEATYESGFVIDKFPISRPNLTFSTLTVSNMSPEDSSIYLCSVATGGEAFFGQGTRLTVV.

V usage is TRBV7-2 and J usage is TRBJ2-3; 8 positions match TRBD2. The V gene end was trimmed by 5 bases and the J gene end by 3 bases; junction bases not matched to a gene: 7. Germline lookup yields CDR1 SGHTA and CDR2 FQGNSA. This CDR3 spans 15 amino acids. The CDR3 loop reads CASSQGVAGTDTQYF. The DNA of the CDR3 is TGTGCCAGCAGCCAAGGGGTAGCGGGGACAGATACGCAGTATTTT.

The chain joins TRBV6-5 to TRBJ2-7, with a tentative D call TRBD2 (5 bases). From germline, CDR1 is MNHEY and CDR2 SVGAGI. V lost 2 bases and J lost 3, with 8 bases in between. The CDR3 has 13 residues. The CDR3 DNA follows: TGTGCCAGCAGTTACGCACTAGGCTACGAGCAGTACTTC. Its translation: CASSYALGYEQYF.

The table lists this clonotype with a few counts. In DNA form, the CDR3 reads TGTGCCAGCAGCCAAGATAATAGCGGGGACCGCACAGATACGCAGTATTTT. Protein product: CASSQDNSGDRTDTQYF. This chain joins TRBV4-2 and TRBJ2-3; 8 positions agree with TRBD2. Trimming removed 0 bases from V and 1 base from J; junction bases left unmatched: 6. Germline CDR1 LGHNA, CDR2 YNFKEQ. This CDR3 region has 17 residues.

The V call is TRBV12-3 or TRBV12-4, the J call TRBJ1-6, with TRBD1 matching 7 bases. The trim removed 8 bases at V and 5 bases at J, leaving 6 bases unmatched. The CDR3 covers 14 residues. The CDR3 nucleotides read TGTGCCAGCTTTGTTGGACAGGATAATTCACCCCTCCACTTT. Translation gives CASFVGQDNSPLHF.

This clonotype occurred a few times. The chain joins TRBV29-1 to TRBJ2-3; D unresolved. The CDR3 is 13 residues long. CDR1 SQVTM and CDR2 ANQGSEA come from the germline V gene. V was clipped by 1 base and J by 2 bases, with 7 bases between them. CDR3 residues: CSVEGGITDTQYF. The CDR3 bases are TGCAGCGTTGAAGGGGGAATCACAGATACGCAGTATTTT.

V gene TRBV10-3 combines with J gene TRBJ2-1; D possibly corresponds to TRBD1 (5 bases). The germline V and J ends were trimmed by 0 bases and 15 bases, with 18 bases remaining between them. Germline CDR1 ENHRY, CDR2 SYGVKD. The CDR3 consists of 14 residues. As DNA, the CDR3 is TGTGCCATCAGTGAGTCAGCAGGGCAAGAGACCCCGTTCTTC. Translation gives CAISESAGQETPFF.

The sample holds a few counts of this clonotype. The rearrangement links TRBV12-3 or TRBV12-4 to TRBJ1-5, with D unresolved. V was cut by 6 bases and J by 0 bases, with 6 bases left in between. The CDR3 has 13 amino acids. The CDR3 DNA is TGTGCCAGCAGACACTATAGCAATCAGCCCCAGCATTTT. Its protein product is CASRHYSNQPQHF.

This clonotype has more than one count but fewer than ten. The gene calls are TRBV28 and TRBJ2-5; 11 bases align to TRBD2. This CDR3 contains 16 residues. CDR1 and CDR2 from the germline V gene are MDHEN and SYDVKM. V shed 5 bases, J shed 2 bases, and the junction held 7 bases outside the gene matches. This chain's CDR3 is CASSRVAGGIQETQYF. The CDR3, as DNA: TGTGCCAGCAGTCGGGTAGCGGGGGGGATACAAGAGACCCAGTACTTC. Complete variable domain (other parts from reference TRBV28 and TRBJ2-5): DVKVTQSSRYLVKRTGEKVFLECVQDMDHENMFWYRQDPGLGLRLIYFSYDVKMKEKGDIPEGYSVSREKKERFSLILESASTNQTSMYLCASSRVAGGIQETQYFGPGTRLLVL.